This T cell receptor beta chain was captured in a study of T cells in Graves' hyperthyroidism and ophthalmopathy. Template material for amplifying TCR beta CDR3 regions consisted of RNA transcripts. In the first-round RT-PCR of the TCR CDR3, the HTBI primer set was used. TCRdb recomputed calls from the multiplex PCR reads with MiXCR, one row per CDR3 protein. The data show hundreds of thousands of distinct CDR3 sequences, 15% to 20% seen once. The junction had 5 bases not matched to a gene; V was cut back by 1 base and J by 4 bases. Per germline, CDR1 MNHNS and CDR2 SASEGT. The CDR3 spans 15 residues. Study-wide points: By a 13 V-J model, ophthalmopathy was set apart from stable hyperthyroidism. Expanded thyroid clonotypes (above 0.001) were mostly also found in blood.

This clonotype was found many times. What it binds is unknown. The source material was blood. This TCR derives from a woman in her 40s with Graves' ophthalmopathy. The chain couples TRBV6-1 to TRBJ1-2; 8 bases line up with TRBD1. This CDR3 reads CASSEGQGAFYGYTF. CDR3 bases: TGTGCCAGCAGTGAAGGGCAGGGGGCCTTCTATGGCTACACCTTC.